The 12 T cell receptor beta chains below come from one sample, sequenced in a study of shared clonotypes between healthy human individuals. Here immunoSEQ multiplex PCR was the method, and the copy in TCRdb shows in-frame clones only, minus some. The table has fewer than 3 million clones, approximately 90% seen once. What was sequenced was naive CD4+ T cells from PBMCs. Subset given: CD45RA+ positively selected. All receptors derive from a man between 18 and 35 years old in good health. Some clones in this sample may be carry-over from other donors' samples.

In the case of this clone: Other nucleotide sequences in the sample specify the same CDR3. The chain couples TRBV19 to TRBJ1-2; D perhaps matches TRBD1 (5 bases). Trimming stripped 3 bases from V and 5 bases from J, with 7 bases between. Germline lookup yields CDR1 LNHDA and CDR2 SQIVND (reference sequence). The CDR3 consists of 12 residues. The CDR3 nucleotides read TGTGCCAGTAGTATCGACAGTTATGGCTACACCTTC. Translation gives CASSIDSYGYTF.

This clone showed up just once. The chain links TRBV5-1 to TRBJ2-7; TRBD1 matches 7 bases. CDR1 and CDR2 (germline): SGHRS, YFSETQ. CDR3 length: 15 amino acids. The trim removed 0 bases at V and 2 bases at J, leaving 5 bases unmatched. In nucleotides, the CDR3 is TGCGCCAGCAGCTTGGTGGGACAGAGCCCCTACGAGCAGTACTTC. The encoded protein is CASSLVGQSPYEQYF.

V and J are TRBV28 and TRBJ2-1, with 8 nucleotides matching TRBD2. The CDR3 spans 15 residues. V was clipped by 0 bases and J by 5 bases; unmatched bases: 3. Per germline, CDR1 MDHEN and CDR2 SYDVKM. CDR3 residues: CASSLWKRGNNEQFF. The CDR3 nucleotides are TGTGCCAGCAGTTTATGGAAGCGGGGGAACAATGAGCAGTTCTTC.

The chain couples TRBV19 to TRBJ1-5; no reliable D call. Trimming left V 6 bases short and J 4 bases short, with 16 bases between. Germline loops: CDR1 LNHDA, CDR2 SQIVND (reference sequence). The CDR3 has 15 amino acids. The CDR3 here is CASSFLDRENQPQHF. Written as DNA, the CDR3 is TGTGCCAGTAGCTTTTTGGATAGGGAGAATCAGCCCCAGCATTTT.

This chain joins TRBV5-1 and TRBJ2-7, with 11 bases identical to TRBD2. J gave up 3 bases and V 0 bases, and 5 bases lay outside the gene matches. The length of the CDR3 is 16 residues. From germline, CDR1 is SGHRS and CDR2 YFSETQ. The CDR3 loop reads CASSLAPLAGDYEQYF. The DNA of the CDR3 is TGCGCCAGCAGCTTGGCGCCACTAGCGGGGGACTACGAGCAGTACTTC. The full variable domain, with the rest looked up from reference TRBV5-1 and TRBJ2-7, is KAGVTQTPRYLIKTRGQQVTLSCSPISGHRSVSWYQQTPGQGLQFLFEYFSETQRNKGNFPGRFSGRQFSNSRSEMNVSTLELGDSALYLCASSLAPLAGDYEQYFGPGTRLTVT.

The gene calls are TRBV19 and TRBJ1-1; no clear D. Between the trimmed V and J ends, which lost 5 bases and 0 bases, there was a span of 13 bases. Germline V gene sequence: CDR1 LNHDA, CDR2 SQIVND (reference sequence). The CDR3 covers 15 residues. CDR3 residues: CASSVSGSLNTEAFF. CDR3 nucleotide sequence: TGTGCCAGTAGTGTCTCAGGCAGCCTGAACACTGAAGCTTTCTTT.

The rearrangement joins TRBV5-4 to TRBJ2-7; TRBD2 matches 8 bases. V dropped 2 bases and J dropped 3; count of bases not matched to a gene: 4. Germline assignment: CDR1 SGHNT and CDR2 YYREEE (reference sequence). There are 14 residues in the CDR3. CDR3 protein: CASSFSAGGYEQYF. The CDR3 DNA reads TGTGCCAGCAGCTTTTCCGCGGGAGGCTACGAGCAGTACTTC.

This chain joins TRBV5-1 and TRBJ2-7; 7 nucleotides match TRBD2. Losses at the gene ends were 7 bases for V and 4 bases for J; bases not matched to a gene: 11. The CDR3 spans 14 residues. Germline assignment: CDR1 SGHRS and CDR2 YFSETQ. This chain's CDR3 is CASSRAGAVYEQYF. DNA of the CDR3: TGCGCCAGCTCTCGGGCGGGAGCGGTGTACGAGCAGTACTTC.

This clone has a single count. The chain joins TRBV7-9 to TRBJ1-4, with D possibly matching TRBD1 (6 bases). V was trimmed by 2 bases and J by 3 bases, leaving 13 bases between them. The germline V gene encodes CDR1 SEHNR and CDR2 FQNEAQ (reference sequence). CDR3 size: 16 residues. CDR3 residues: CASSLIGQIANEKLFF. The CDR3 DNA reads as TGTGCCAGCAGCTTAATTGGACAGATTGCTAATGAAAAACTGTTTTTT.

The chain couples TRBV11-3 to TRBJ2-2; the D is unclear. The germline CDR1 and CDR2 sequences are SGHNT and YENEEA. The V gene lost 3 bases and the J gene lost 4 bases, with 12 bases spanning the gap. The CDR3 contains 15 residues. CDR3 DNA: TGTGCCAGCAGCTTCCGATACTCGGGCACCGGGGAGCTGTTTTTT. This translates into CASSFRYSGTGELFF.

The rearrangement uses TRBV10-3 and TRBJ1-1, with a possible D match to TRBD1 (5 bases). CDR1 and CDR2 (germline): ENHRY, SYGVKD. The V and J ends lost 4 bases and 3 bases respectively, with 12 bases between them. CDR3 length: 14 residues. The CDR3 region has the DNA TGTGCCATCAGTGGGGGAATAGGGGACACTGAAGCTTTCTTT. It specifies CAISGGIGDTEAFF.

The CDR3 region is CASGQGGTDTQYF. As DNA, the CDR3 is TGTGCCAGTGGACAGGGAGGCACAGATACGCAGTATTTT. The chain recombines TRBV19 with TRBJ2-3, with 8 bases aligning to TRBD1. The CDR3 is made up of 13 amino acids. Germline V lookup: CDR1 LNHDA, CDR2 SQIVND (reference sequence). With V trimmed by 8 bases and J by 1 base, 2 bases remained unmatched.